This T cell receptor beta chain was found in a study of siplizumab effects on memory and regulatory T cells (dated by TCRdb to about 2019). Describing the broader study: The effect of the anti-CD2 antibody siplizumab on alloreactive T-cell subsets was examined in allogeneic mixed lymphocyte reactions constructed from human PBMCs. The full study reports these points: The cumulative frequency of alloreactive sequences that could be traced back to unstimulated CD4+ memory T cells was significantly reduced by siplizumab. Sequences below about 10^-5 frequency were poorly captured, so only a minor fraction of alloreactive clones could be mapped to unstimulated subsets. Of the alloreactive CD4+ clones that could be mapped, the Treg-derived share averaged roughly 69% with siplizumab compared with around 25% in control reactions. A naive or memory phenotype could not be assigned to roughly 75-96% of proliferating CD4+ or CD8+ clones. Greater diversity appeared to be present in unstimulated naive T cells than in memory T cells, and a substantial contribution to the alloresponse seemed to be made by naive cells. No functional confirmation was obtained for the suppressive function of proliferating Tregs from siplizumab cultures.

Trimming leaves V shorter by 0 bases and J shorter by 6 bases, with the junction holding 6 bases beyond the gene matches. The CDR3 sequence holds 15 residues, the cysteine and phenylalanine included. The sequence is cut down to CDR3 DNA, 45 bases in frame from base 1. The CDR1 and CDR2 encoded by the germline V gene are ENHRY and SYGVKD. In a few donor pairs, further sequencing was done on unstimulated CD8+ naive, CD4+ memory, CD8+ TEMRA, CD4+ naive and CD8+ effector memory subsets. Sorted unstimulated T cells and proliferating T cells recovered from mixed lymphocyte reactions underwent TCRbeta CDR3 sequencing. Fresh whole blood from 9 to 11 HLA-typed healthy donors was used to isolate PBMCs. Library method: the immunoSEQ multiplex PCR assay. Each sample had about 10^5 TCR templates assayed by the deep sequencing platform. Genomic DNA extracted from sorted T cells was used for TCRbeta CDR3 sequencing. As for the authors' bioinformatics: Clonal analysis of TCRbeta CDR3 data was done in the R programming language. Alloreactive CD4+ and CD8+ clones were identified by comparing unstimulated samples to CFSE-low samples taken after the reaction. Regulatory or non-regulatory origin of alloreactive CD4+ clones was assigned by matching sequences to the sorted unstimulated Treg and non-Treg repertoires. TCRdb re-hosts the immuneACCESS table, in-frame sequences only. Its copies lack some clones; in the studies checked, an unresolved V gene accounts for under half of them, and the cause for the rest is not known. That table furnishes V, J and clone size, whereas the DNA furnished D and trimming. The sample includes approximately 65,000 clones, with 70% to 90% observed a single time. The ten largest make up roughly 3.8% of the sample.

Turning to this clone: The specificity of this receptor is unknown. No quality values exist for individual bases; no much larger clone is one base distant.

The rearrangement combines TRBV10-3 with TRBJ2-3, with 7 central nucleotides matching TRBD2. The clonotype was recovered from a human donor in good health. Sequences were obtained from memory CD4+ T cells sorted from blood. Explained via the paper, the cell subset or site label denotes: unstimulated CD4+ memory T cells. The CDR3 reads CAISESRRGGDTQYF. Here is the DNA: TGTGCCATCAGTGAGTCGAGGCGGGGAGGGGATACGCAGTATTTT.